This TCR beta chain was retrieved from a study of siplizumab effects on memory and regulatory T cells. Findings and limits, study-wide: Confirmation that proliferating Tregs from siplizumab cultures had suppressive function was not obtained. Siplizumab, the agent tested, significantly reduced alloreactive sequences traceable to unstimulated CD4+ memory cells. Treatment with siplizumab left mappable alloreactive CD4+ clones averaging roughly 70% Treg-derived, compared with 25% to 30% in controls.

Remarks on this clone: Its antigen is undetermined.

CDR1 and CDR2 from the germline V gene are MDHEN and SYDVKM. The CDR3 runs to 14 residues. Trimming removed 5 bases at V and 4 bases at J, with 13 bases between. About 10^5 TCR templates were measured in each sample. The method was immunoSEQ multiplex PCR; TCRdb's version includes in-frame clones alone and lacks a portion of them. The top ten clones hold about 48% of a sample with around 7,000 clones, 65% to 70% of them seen once. Sequences were obtained from effector memory CD8+ T cells sorted from blood. Subset defined: unstimulated CD8+ effector memory T cells. The rearrangement joins TRBV28 to TRBJ2-3; D is undetermined. The sequence derives from a human donor in good health. The CDR3 region is CASSKEVGADTQYF. The CDR3 DNA reads as TGTGCCAGCAGTAAAGAGGTGGGCGCAGATACGCAGTATTTT. Using reference TRBV28 and TRBJ2-3 for the parts outside the CDR3, the full variable domain is DVKVTQSSRYLVKRTGEKVFLECVQDMDHENMFWYRQDPGLGLRLIYFSYDVKMKEKGDIPEGYSVSREKKERFSLILESASTNQTSMYLCASSKEVGADTQYFGPGTRLTVL.